Listed here are 20 T cell receptor beta chains from one sample, sequenced in a study of shared clonotypes between healthy human individuals. Naive CD8 populations comprised CD45RO-negative cells positively selected for CCR7, excluding terminally differentiated effector memory CD45RA+ cells. TCRdb keeps only in-frame clones here, not all; method: immunoSEQ multiplex PCR. The sample lists about 2 million clones, about 95% occurring once. The sequencing sample was made of naive CD8+ T cells sorted from blood. The source is a man aged 18 to 30 in good health.

This clone was seen a handful of times. The chain has TRBV27 and TRBJ1-2; 7 bases map to TRBD1. The J segment lost 10 bases and the V segment lost 2 bases, leaving 7 bases of the junction unmatched. Germline CDR1 is MNHEY and CDR2 is SMNVEV (reference sequence). CDR3 length: 13 amino acids. The CDR3 DNA sequence: TGTGCCAGCAGTTTAATCCCCACAGGGGACTACACCTTC. It is translated as CASSLIPTGDYTF.

The rearrangement uses TRBV6-1 and TRBJ2-5; D remains unclear. The CDR3 is 14 residues long. In germline, CDR1 is MNHNS, CDR2 SASEGT. Trimming removed 10 bases at V and 2 bases at J, with 17 bases between. The CDR3 reads CATPVSDLQETQYF. CDR3 coding DNA: TGTGCCACTCCTGTTTCCGACTTACAAGAGACCCAGTACTTC.

Remarks on this clone: This specimen includes other DNA sequences encoding the same CDR3. This chain joins TRBV9 and TRBJ2-7; the match to TRBD1 covers 9 bases. This CDR3 is 15 amino acids long. V gave up 0 bases and J gave up 6 bases; unmatched junction bases: 7. The germline V gene has CDR1 SGDLS and CDR2 YYNGEE. In DNA form, the CDR3 reads TGTGCCAGCAGCGTAGGGGGGACAGGGCTAGGCGAGCAGTACTTC. This translates into CASSVGGTGLGEQYF.

The rearrangement joins TRBV27 to TRBJ2-3; 10 bases are shared with TRBD2. The CDR3 runs 16 residues. J lost 4 bases, V lost 4 bases, and 8 bases had no gene match. Germline CDR1 MNHEY, CDR2 SMNVEV (reference sequence). This CDR3 is CASSSTAGGIPDTQYF. In nucleotides, the CDR3 is TGTGCCAGCAGTTCCACAGCGGGGGGGATCCCAGATACGCAGTATTTT.

The chain carries TRBV11-3 and TRBJ2-7; 7 bases are a match to TRBD1. CDR1 and CDR2 from the germline V gene are SGHNT and YENEEA. With V trimmed by 0 bases and J by 4 bases, 6 bases remained unmatched. The CDR3 contains 15 residues. In DNA form, the CDR3 reads TGTGCCAGCAGCTTAGAGACAGGGTACAATTACGAGCAGTACTTC. The encoded protein is CASSLETGYNYEQYF.

The gene calls are TRBV13 and TRBJ2-1; D ambiguous. This CDR3 has 15 residues. CDR1 PRHDT and CDR2 FYEKMQ come from the germline V gene (reference sequence). The V end was cut by 4 bases, the J end by 3 bases, with 13 bases between. The CDR3 DNA reads as TGTGCCAGCAGCTCAGGCGGAGAGTACTACAATGAGCAGTTCTTC. It encodes CASSSGGEYYNEQFF.

This clone was detected a few times. This rearrangement joins TRBV9 to TRBJ2-3; perhaps TRBD2 as D (5 bases). Germline V gives CDR1 SGDLS, CDR2 YYNGEE. The V gene lost 0 bases and the J gene lost 1 base, with 9 bases spanning the gap. CDR3 length: 15 amino acids. The CDR3 region has the DNA TGTGCCAGCAGCGTAGCGATTAGCGGCACAGATACGCAGTATTTT. This gives the protein CASSVAISGTDTQYF.

Regarding this clone: Other DNA sequences in the same sample also yield this CDR3. J is TRBJ2-2 and V is TRBV6-5; tentative D call: TRBD1 (5 bases). Trimming took 2 bases from V and 8 from J, leaving 9 bases between them. The CDR3 length is 13 residues. CDR1 and CDR2 from the germline V gene are MNHEY and SVGAGI. The CDR3 DNA follows: TGTGCCAGCAGTTACCGGTGGACAGGGGAGCTGTTTTTT. It translates to CASSYRWTGELFF.

J is TRBJ1-2 and V is TRBV4-3, with 8 positions matching TRBD1. V was pared by 1 base and J by 0 bases, with 1 base of the junction left unmatched. The CDR3 sequence is 15 residues long. The germline V gene encodes CDR1 LGHNA and CDR2 YSLEER. Here the CDR3 reads CASSQGTGTNYGYTF. For the CDR3, the DNA is TGCGCCAGCAGCCAAGGGACAGGGACTAACTATGGCTACACCTTC.

The chain couples TRBV4-1 to TRBJ1-1; possibly TRBD1 for D (5 bases). The germline V gene has CDR1 MGHRA and CDR2 YSYEKL. Trimming cost V 0 bases and J 7 bases, with 12 bases left between them. The CDR3 has 14 residues. CDR3 region: CASSQDPGQNEAFF. In DNA form, the CDR3 reads TGCGCCAGCAGCCAAGATCCGGGGCAGAATGAAGCTTTCTTT.

The V call is TRBV7-9, the J call TRBJ2-3, with 10 bases aligning to TRBD1. J lost 4 bases, V lost 5 bases, and 9 bases had no gene match. CDR3 size: 16 residues. The germline CDR1 and CDR2 sequences are SEHNR and FQNEAQ (reference sequence). For the CDR3, the DNA is TGTGCCAGCAGCACCGGACAGGGGGTCTCCCCAGATACGCAGTATTTT. It is translated as CASSTGQGVSPDTQYF. Using reference TRBV7-9 and TRBJ2-3 for the parts outside the CDR3, the full variable domain is DTGVSQNPRHKITKRGQNVTFRCDPISEHNRLYWYRQTLGQGPEFLTYFQNEAQLEKSRLLSDRFSAERPKGSFSTLEIQRTEQGDSAMYLCASSTGQGVSPDTQYFGPGTRLTVL.

The genes are TRBV7-3 and TRBJ1-3; D unresolved. The CDR3 has 17 amino acids. V lost 5 bases and J 7 bases, leaving 24 bases between the germline ends. Germline loops: CDR1 SGHTA, CDR2 FQGTGA. CDR3 protein: CASSTTPPGGNPNTIYF. CDR3 sequence (DNA): TGTGCCAGCAGCACGACCCCCCCTGGAGGGAATCCTAACACCATATATTTT. The entire variable domain, with the rest obtained from reference TRBV7-3 and TRBJ1-3, is as follows: GAGVSQTPSNKVTEKGKYVELRCDPISGHTALYWYRQSLGQGPEFLIYFQGTGAADDSGLPNDRFFAVRPEGSVSTLKIQRTERGDSAVYLCASSTTPPGGNPNTIYFGEGSWLTVV.

The rearrangement links TRBV10-3 to TRBJ2-7, with 10 bases that match TRBD1. CDR1 is ENHRY, CDR2 SYGVKD, per germline. The CDR3 extends over 15 amino acids. The junction had 10 bases not matched to a gene; V was cut back by 6 bases and J by 5 bases. For the CDR3, the DNA is TGTGCCATCAGAGCCGGGACAGGGGACATCCACGAGCAGTACTTC. As protein: CAIRAGTGDIHEQYF.

The V call is TRBV7-9, the J call TRBJ2-3; 7 bases align to TRBD1. This CDR3 spans 15 amino acids. The V and J ends lost 1 base and 8 bases, in that order; junction bases with no gene match: 9. Per germline, CDR1 SEHNR and CDR2 FQNEAQ (reference sequence). CDR3 DNA sequence: TGTGCCAGCAGCTTAGTGGGGACAGCAGATGGTACGCAGTATTTT. Translation: CASSLVGTADGTQYF.

The chain couples TRBV6-5 to TRBJ2-3; 8 nucleotides agree with TRBD2. Losses at the gene ends were 4 bases for V and 2 bases for J; bases not matched to a gene: 5. From germline, CDR1 is MNHEY and CDR2 SVGAGI. This CDR3 has 15 amino acids. The chain's CDR3 is CASSSREGYTDTQYF. The CDR3 nucleotides are TGTGCCAGCAGTTCCCGGGAGGGTTACACAGATACGCAGTATTTT.

The genes are TRBV5-6 and TRBJ1-4; no definite D call. V was trimmed by 2 bases and J by 6 bases, leaving 8 bases between them. Germline lookup yields CDR1 SGHDT and CDR2 YYEEEE. This CDR3 has 13 residues. This CDR3 reads CASSLQGYEKLFF. DNA for the CDR3: TGTGCCAGCAGCTTACAAGGATATGAAAAACTGTTTTTT.

The chain links TRBV2 to TRBJ2-7, with a weak D call TRBD2 (6 bases). The V gene's germline CDR1 is SNHLY and CDR2 FYNNEI. The CDR3 consists of 14 residues. V shed 4 bases and J shed 7 bases, with 17 bases lying between them. The CDR3 is CASSAPGATTEQYF. The DNA for the CDR3 is TGTGCCAGCAGTGCACCGGGAGCCACTACGGAGCAGTACTTC.

This clone appeared a single time. V is TRBV29-1 and J is TRBJ1-2; D ambiguous. The CDR3 consists of 11 residues. Germline-derived CDR1 and CDR2 are SQVTM and ANQGSEA. V was clipped by 3 bases and J by 6 bases, with 8 bases between them. CDR3 DNA sequence: TGCAGCGTTGACATAGGAGATGGCTACACCTTC. This gives the protein CSVDIGDGYTF.

This clone was observed a single time. The chain uses TRBV5-1 and TRBJ2-2; 7 positions agree with TRBD1. There are 16 residues in the CDR3. Unmatched junction bases numbered 11, after V lost 2 bases and J lost 7 bases. The germline gives CDR1 SGHRS, CDR2 YFSETQ. CDR3 in amino acids: CASSFRQTGSGGELFF. CDR3 sequence (DNA): TGCGCCAGCAGCTTTCGCCAGACAGGGTCGGGCGGGGAGCTGTTTTTT.

The chain employs TRBV6-5 and TRBJ2-1; D call uncertain. The germline CDR1 and CDR2 sequences are MNHEY and SVGAGI. Trimming took 2 bases from V and 10 from J, leaving 12 bases between them. The CDR3 has 13 amino acids. The DNA of the CDR3 is TGTGCCAGCAGTTACGCACTTAACCGGGAGCAGTTCTTC. This gives the protein CASSYALNREQFF.